These 27 T cell receptor beta chains were sequenced from one sample in a study of blood T cell repertoires in COVID-19. Produced via immunoSEQ multiplex PCR; TCRdb's table is partial and in-frame only. The sample holds about 150,000 clones, roughly four fifths seen once. The sequenced material came from peripheral blood. All receptors derive from a human donor with acute or convalescent COVID-19. The donor label of this sample is uncertain.

The chain has TRBV12-3 or TRBV12-4 and TRBJ2-1; D remains ambiguous. The V end lost 1 base, the J end lost 15 bases, and 10 bases lay between the germline ends. This CDR3 spans 11 amino acids. The CDR3 protein is CASSLELTPFF. CDR3 DNA sequence: TGTGCCAGCAGTTTAGAATTGACTCCGTTCTTC.

This clone appeared a single time. J is TRBJ2-7 and V is TRBV25-1; D perhaps matches TRBD1 (5 bases). The CDR3 covers 13 residues. Germline V gene data show CDR1 as MGHDK and CDR2 as SYGVNS. V was pared by 6 bases and J by 0 bases, with 9 bases between. The CDR3 DNA reads as TGTGCCAGCAGGGACACCCACTCCTACGAGCAGTACTTC. It yields the protein CASRDTHSYEQYF.

As for this clone: Other DNA sequences in the sample encode the same CDR3. This chain uses TRBV4-1 with TRBJ1-1; TRBD1 agrees at 9 bases. The germline V gene has CDR1 MGHRA and CDR2 YSYEKL. V shed 4 bases, J shed 1 base, and the junction held 1 base outside the gene matches. CDR3 length: 14 residues. CDR3 coding DNA: TGCGCCAGCAGCCCGACAGGGGGGAACACTGAAGCTTTCTTT. Translating it yields CASSPTGGNTEAFF.

The V and J genes are TRBV15 and TRBJ1-2; 9 positions agree with TRBD1. Germline trimming cut 1 base from V and 3 bases from J; bases unmatched to any gene: 3. Looked up from germline, CDR1 is LNHNV and CDR2 is YYDKDF (reference sequence). This CDR3 contains 15 residues. The CDR3 here is CATSRGGTGYYGYTF. In DNA form, the CDR3 reads TGTGCCACCAGCAGAGGTGGGACAGGGTACTATGGCTACACCTTC.

This chain connects TRBV11-2 to TRBJ2-1; possibly TRBD1 for D (5 bases). Trimming left V 0 bases short and J 9 bases short, with 9 bases between. The germline V gene has CDR1 SGHAT and CDR2 FQNNGV. The CDR3 has 13 residues. CDR3 bases: TGTGCCAGCAGCTTAGAAGCCCAGGGTGAGCAGTTCTTC. It yields the protein CASSLEAQGEQFF.

The V call is TRBV20-1, the J call TRBJ1-2, with D uncertain. V dropped 6 bases and J dropped 1 base, with 9 bases sitting between them. In germline, CDR1 is DFQATT, CDR2 SNEGSKA (reference sequence). This CDR3 has 12 amino acids. CDR3 bases: TGCAGTGCCAGTACAGATAACTATGGCTACACCTTC. Encoded protein: CSASTDNYGYTF.

The V call is TRBV30, the J call TRBJ1-3; 8 positions match TRBD1. CDR1 is GTSNPN and CDR2 is SVGIG in the germline V gene (reference sequence). The J segment lost 0 bases and the V segment lost 3 bases, leaving 4 bases of the junction unmatched. CDR3 length equals 15 residues. The CDR3 here is CAWSGDRFSGNTIYF. CDR3 in DNA: TGTGCCTGGAGCGGGGACAGGTTCTCTGGAAACACCATATATTTT.

The V and J genes are TRBV19 and TRBJ2-4; 9 bases fit TRBD1. The ends lost 5 bases at V and 8 bases at J; junction bases unmatched: 19. This CDR3 is built from 18 residues. Germline values: CDR1 LNHDA, CDR2 SQIVND (reference sequence). The CDR3 here is CASSLSGQGVTRWDIQYF. Here the CDR3 DNA reads TGTGCCAGTAGTCTATCGGGACAGGGTGTTACGCGGTGGGACATTCAGTACTTC.

The J gene is TRBJ1-1, the V gene TRBV25-1, with a weak D call TRBD1 (6 bases). The germline V gene encodes CDR1 MGHDK and CDR2 SYGVNS. This CDR3 region has 12 residues. Trimming took 9 bases from V and 2 from J, leaving 10 bases between them. CDR3 sequence reads: CASTGRNTEAFF. The CDR3 coding sequence is TGTGCCAGTACAGGGAGAAACACTGAAGCTTTCTTT.

This clone was seen once. This chain links TRBV5-1 with TRBJ1-1; D is unclear. Trimming took 5 bases from V and 7 from J, leaving 9 bases between them. This CDR3 region has 11 residues. The germline V gene encodes CDR1 SGHRS and CDR2 YFSETQ. The CDR3 region is CASRGGGEAFF. The CDR3 DNA is TGCGCCAGCAGAGGAGGCGGTGAAGCTTTCTTT.

Here the CDR3 DNA reads TGTGCCAGCAGCATCCGACAGGGTGGGCAGCCCCAGCATTTT. Amino acids: CASSIRQGGQPQHF. This rearrangement joins TRBV7-2 to TRBJ1-5, with 7 bases that match TRBD1. The CDR3 totals 14 residues. The junction had 8 bases not matched to a gene; V was cut back by 5 bases and J by 7 bases. CDR1 and CDR2 (germline): SGHTA, FQGNSA.

The genes are TRBV7-2 and TRBJ2-7; 8 bases line up with TRBD1. V dropped 6 bases and J dropped 4; count of bases not matched to a gene: 11. The CDR3 spans 15 residues. CDR1 and CDR2 (germline): SGHTA, FQGNSA. CDR3 nucleotide sequence: TGTGCCAGCAGTGGAGACAGGGGACCCCCTTACGAGCAGTACTTC. This translates into CASSGDRGPPYEQYF.

Here the CDR3 reads CASSSRGAGIYNYGYTF. For the CDR3, the DNA is TGTGCCAGCAGCTCCAGGGGGGCGGGAATTTATAACTATGGCTACACCTTC. The chain carries TRBV7-6 and TRBJ1-2, with 7 nucleotides matching TRBD1. The trim removed 4 bases at V and 1 base at J, leaving 12 bases unmatched. Germline lookup yields CDR1 SGHVS and CDR2 FNYEAQ. The CDR3 contains 17 residues.

The chain has TRBV9 and TRBJ2-3, with 8 bases fitting TRBD2. Germline values: CDR1 SGDLS, CDR2 YYNGEE. J was trimmed by 1 base and V by 4 bases; bases with no gene match: 8. The CDR3 spans 16 residues. Here the CDR3 reads CASSPRGSGGTDTQYF. CDR3 DNA: TGTGCCAGCAGCCCCCGGGGTAGCGGGGGCACAGATACGCAGTATTTT.

The J gene is TRBJ1-5, the V gene TRBV6-1; 8 positions agree with TRBD1. V gave up 4 bases and J gave up 2 bases; unmatched junction bases: 10. The CDR3 has 17 amino acids. The germline V gene encodes CDR1 MNHNS and CDR2 SASEGT. The CDR3 DNA is TGTGCCAGCAGTGTGGACAGGGTGAGGGGCGGCAATCAGCCCCAGCATTTT. Translation gives CASSVDRVRGGNQPQHF.

CDR3 DNA sequence: TGTGCCAGCAGCCAAGATCATTCCGGGGATGGCTACACCTTC. Amino acid sequence: CASSQDHSGDGYTF. V gene TRBV14 combines with J gene TRBJ1-2; D not certain. There are 14 residues in the CDR3. Germline V gene sequence: CDR1 SGHDN, CDR2 FVKESK. The V and J ends lost 0 bases and 6 bases respectively, with 11 bases between them.

This clone was seen once. The chain has TRBV30 and TRBJ2-5, with 9 bases that match TRBD2. CDR3 length equals 14 residues. Germline loops: CDR1 GTSNPN, CDR2 SVGIG (reference sequence). The V segment lost 0 bases and the J segment 5 bases; nucleotides outside the gene matches: 4. CDR3 coding DNA: TGTGCCTGGAGTGTACCCGGACTAGCGGAGACCCAGTACTTC. Residues: CAWSVPGLAETQYF.

The V and J genes are TRBV5-1 and TRBJ1-1; 7 bases line up with TRBD1. The V segment lost 5 bases and the J segment 6 bases; nucleotides outside the gene matches: 19. This CDR3 has 17 amino acids. Germline V gives CDR1 SGHRS, CDR2 YFSETQ. The CDR3 DNA sequence: TGCGCCAGCAGATTTGAGTCAGGGGGAAAGGTCAGGGCTGAAGCTTTCTTT. Translated: CASRFESGGKVRAEAFF.

The chain uses TRBV29-1 and TRBJ1-4; 8 nucleotides match TRBD1. Germline values: CDR1 SQVTM, CDR2 ANQGSEA. The CDR3 length is 14 residues. V trimming: 6 bases; J trimming: 7 bases; junction bases outside the gene matches: 10. In nucleotides, the CDR3 is TGCAGCGTGGGGTACTTGGGGACAGGTGAAAAACTGTTTTTT. It translates to CSVGYLGTGEKLFF.

CDR3 in DNA: TGTGCCACCAGTACGGGGACAGAATTCTACAATGAGCAGTTCTTC. Amino acids: CATSTGTEFYNEQFF. This sequence joins TRBV15 and TRBJ2-1; TRBD1 matches 7 bases. V trimming: 6 bases; J trimming: 3 bases; junction bases outside the gene matches: 8. CDR3 size: 15 residues. The germline V gene encodes CDR1 LNHNV and CDR2 YYDKDF (reference sequence).

This chain links TRBV6-6 with TRBJ1-2, with D perhaps TRBD1 (5 bases). The CDR3 consists of 12 residues. Germline V lookup: CDR1 MNHNY, CDR2 SVGAGI (reference sequence). V lost 2 bases and J 8 bases, leaving 9 bases between the germline ends. The CDR3 nucleotides are TGTGCCAGCAGTTACGGAGGGGTCGGCTACACCTTC. Translating it yields CASSYGGVGYTF.

As regards this clone: One junction end does not reproduce the germline sequence, and a read error may be involved. The rearrangement joins TRBV2 to TRBJ1-2; D is perhaps TRBD1 (6 bases). Germline CDR1 and CDR2: SNHLY and FYNNEI. CDR3 size: 9 residues. CDR3 nucleotides: TGTGCCACCGGACAGCAGTCTTACTTC. Translating gives CATGQQSYF.

This chain uses TRBV29-1 with TRBJ1-2; D is undetermined. The germline V gene has CDR1 SQVTM and CDR2 ANQGSEA. There are 14 residues in the CDR3. V was clipped by 7 bases and J by 1 base, with 16 bases between them. The CDR3 DNA sequence: TGCAGCGCAGCCCCCGGGAGTCGTAACTATGGCTACACCTTC. It yields the protein CSAAPGSRNYGYTF.

The genes are TRBV29-1 and TRBJ1-2; perhaps TRBD1 as D (6 bases). Germline V gene sequence: CDR1 SQVTM, CDR2 ANQGSEA. The CDR3 sequence is 12 residues long. Trimming stripped 5 bases from V and 8 bases from J, with 15 bases between. The CDR3 here is CSVRTSGEGYTF. In nucleotides, the CDR3 is TGCAGCGTTCGGACTTCAGGGGAGGGCTACACCTTC.

V gene TRBV29-1 combines with J gene TRBJ2-4; 7 positions match TRBD1. The CDR3 has 13 residues. Germline assignment: CDR1 SQVTM and CDR2 ANQGSEA. V was pared by 5 bases and J by 7 bases, with 8 bases of the junction left unmatched. CDR3 residues: CSVRTGPGNIQYF. In nucleotides, the CDR3 is TGCAGCGTTAGGACAGGACCTGGGAACATTCAGTACTTC.

This chain joins TRBV6-5 and TRBJ2-3, with D perhaps matching TRBD2 (6 bases). The CDR3 sequence is 13 residues long. Germline CDR1 and CDR2: MNHEY and SVGAGI. V gave up 5 bases and J gave up 3 bases, with 9 bases separating them. This chain's CDR3 is CASSRTMTDTQYF. The CDR3 DNA sequence: TGTGCCAGCAGTCGGACTATGACAGATACGCAGTATTTT.

The chain uses TRBV20-1 and TRBJ2-1; 10 nucleotides match TRBD2. The CDR3 is 16 amino acids. Per germline, CDR1 DFQATT and CDR2 SNEGSKA (reference sequence). Trimming removed 3 bases from V and 0 bases from J; junction bases left unmatched: 5. The CDR3 loop reads CSASKASGGSYNEQFF. CDR3 nucleotides: TGCAGTGCTAGTAAGGCTAGCGGGGGCTCCTACAATGAGCAGTTCTTC.